The 28 T cell receptor beta chains given below trace back to one sample, sequenced in a study of CD8+ T cells in alopecia areata. Reverse transcribed after extraction, RNA yielded cDNA as the sequencing template. Sequencing used immunoSEQ multiplex PCR; TCRdb keeps in-frame clones, though not all of them. The table has about 64,000 clones, 44% seen once; the top ten hold 51%. Sequencing input: NKG2D-low CD8+ T cells sorted from blood. The source of these receptors is a human donor with alopecia areata.

In this sample, this clone turned up a few times. This chain links TRBV23-1 with TRBJ2-3; a weak D match, TRBD2 (6 bases). TRBV23-1 has ORF status, its function being uncertain. There are 18 residues in the CDR3. V was trimmed by 3 bases and J by 2 bases, leaving 21 bases between them. Here the CDR3 DNA reads TGCGCCAGCAGTCAGTCGCCGGGGCTGGAGGGTCCCACAGATACGCAGTATTTT. Translated: CASSQSPGLEGPTDTQYF.

The chain uses TRBV7-2 and TRBJ2-1; 12 nucleotides agree with TRBD2. Trimming cost V 1 base and J 7 bases; bases outside gene matches: 2. CDR1 SGHTA and CDR2 FQGNSA come from the germline V gene. This CDR3 comprises 15 residues. CDR3 residues: CASSLGTSGVNEQFF. The DNA for the CDR3 is TGTGCCAGCAGCTTAGGGACTAGCGGGGTTAATGAGCAGTTCTTC.

This clone appeared a few times. The CDR3 sequence is CASSRRTGKADTQYF. Here the CDR3 DNA reads TGTGCCAGCAGCCGACGGACGGGGAAGGCAGATACGCAGTATTTT. The chain uses TRBV7-9 and TRBJ2-3; the D gene is possibly TRBD2 (5 bases). Between the trimmed V and J ends, which lost 5 bases and 4 bases, there was a span of 16 bases. The CDR3 spans 15 residues. Germline lookup yields CDR1 SEHNR and CDR2 FQNEAQ (reference sequence).

The CDR3 DNA follows: TGCAGCGTTCGAACGAGCAATCAGCCCCAGCATTTT. This codes for CSVRTSNQPQHF. The V call is TRBV29-1, the J call TRBJ1-5; no definite D call. The length of the CDR3 is 12 residues. Germline CDR1 is SQVTM and CDR2 is ANQGSEA. Deletions cut 5 bases from V and 1 base from J, with 6 bases between. Supplemented by reference TRBV29-1 and TRBJ1-5, the full variable domain reads SAVISQKPSRDICQRGTSLTIQCQVDSQVTMMFWYRQQPGQSLTLIATANQGSEATYESGFVIDKFPISRPNLTFSTLTVSNMSPEDSSIYLCSVRTSNQPQHFGDGTRLSIL.

This chain uses TRBV5-1 with TRBJ2-1; the D gene could be TRBD1 or TRBD2 (5 bases each). Germline V gives CDR1 SGHRS, CDR2 YFSETQ. Trimming pared 0 bases from V and 12 bases from J, leaving 13 bases between. The CDR3 totals 13 residues. The CDR3 region is CASSLGSRDLQFF. CDR3 bases: TGCGCCAGCAGCTTGGGTTCTCGGGACCTGCAGTTCTTC.

This clone was detected only a few times. V and J are TRBV6-6 and TRBJ1-2; D is ambiguous. Trimming shortened V by 2 bases and J by 4 bases, and 17 bases separated the two germline ends. Per the germline V gene, CDR1 is MNHNY and CDR2 is SVGAGI (reference sequence). The CDR3 covers 16 residues. In DNA form, the CDR3 reads TGTGCCAGCAGTTACACGGCAGGAGGAAAGGTCTATGGCTACACCTTC. Translated: CASSYTAGGKVYGYTF.

This clone has more than one count but fewer than ten. This chain joins TRBV18 and TRBJ2-5; D is ambiguous. The CDR3 is made up of 16 amino acids. V gave up 6 bases and J gave up 2 bases, with 19 bases separating them. CDR1 and CDR2 from the germline V gene are KGHSH and LQKENI. The CDR3 DNA follows: TGTGCCAGCTCCCGTTCCCCAGGACCGCTACAAGAGACCCAGTACTTC. As protein: CASSRSPGPLQETQYF.

J is TRBJ2-1 and V is TRBV2; 9 bases agree with TRBD2. The CDR3 extends over 14 amino acids. V lost 10 bases to trimming and J lost 2 bases; unmatched junction nucleotides: 6. Germline CDR1 SNHLY, CDR2 FYNNEI. The CDR3 bases are TGTGCCATACCAGCGGGGGGAACCTACAATGAGCAGTTCTTC. Its protein product is CAIPAGGTYNEQFF.

This clone showed up just a few times. The rearrangement links TRBV5-1 to TRBJ2-4; D might be TRBD1 (6 bases). CDR1 is SGHRS and CDR2 is YFSETQ in the germline V gene. V was shortened by 1 base and J by 4 bases, with 9 bases between the two germline ends. There are 14 residues in the CDR3. CDR3 in DNA: TGCGCCAGCAGCTTGACAGACAGGAAAAACATTCAGTACTTC. This translates into CASSLTDRKNIQYF.

Turning to this clone: No conserved phenylalanine or tryptophan is present at the end of the CDR3, so a read error is the likely explanation. This CDR3 is CASTGHYPYEQYL. The CDR3, as DNA: TGTGCCAGCACGGGACACTACCCCTACGAGCAGTACCTC. This sequence joins TRBV27 and TRBJ2-7, with D possibly TRBD1 on 6 matching bases. CDR1 and CDR2 from the germline V gene are MNHEY and SMNVEV (reference sequence). Trimming took 7 bases from V and 2 from J, leaving 12 bases between them. CDR3 size: 13 residues.

The chain uses TRBV6-5 and TRBJ2-1, with TRBD2 matching 9 bases. Trimming took 5 bases from V and 3 from J; bases not matched to a gene: 5. Germline V gives CDR1 MNHEY, CDR2 SVGAGI. CDR3 length equals 15 residues. The CDR3 region has the DNA TGTGCCAGCAGTCTGACTAGCGGTTACTACAATGAGCAGTTCTTC. Amino acid sequence: CASSLTSGYYNEQFF.

This clone was seen more than once but under ten times. V gene TRBV29-1 combines with J gene TRBJ1-1; TRBD1 matches at 7 bases. The CDR3 sequence is 15 residues long. Germline-derived CDR1 and CDR2 are SQVTM and ANQGSEA. The V gene end was trimmed by 2 bases and the J gene end by 0 bases; junction bases not matched to a gene: 6. CDR3 sequence (DNA): TGCAGCGTTGAAATCGCCGGGACAGTGAACACTGAAGCTTTCTTT. This encodes CSVEIAGTVNTEAFF.

This chain links TRBV7-2 with TRBJ2-1; D is uncertain. The CDR3 spans 13 residues. Germline V gene sequence: CDR1 SGHTA, CDR2 FQGNSA. V was trimmed by 1 base and J by 8 bases, leaving 9 bases between them. The CDR3 spells CASSLVRLDEQFF. CDR3 nucleotide sequence: TGTGCCAGCAGCTTAGTCCGGTTGGATGAGCAGTTCTTC.

V gene TRBV4-1 combines with J gene TRBJ1-5; D is unclear. This CDR3 comprises 16 residues. V was clipped by 1 base and J by 5 bases, with 15 bases between them. Germline CDR1 and CDR2: MGHRA and YSYEKL. The DNA for the CDR3 is TGCGCCAGCAGCCAAGTTTGGCCTCCTGGCGATCAGCCCCAGCATTTT. Its protein is CASSQVWPPGDQPQHF.

The CDR3 loop is CASSLGNSGNTIYF. In DNA form, the CDR3 reads TGTGCCAGCAGCTTAGGAAACTCTGGAAACACCATATATTTT. The chain couples TRBV5-6 to TRBJ1-3, with D hard to call. CDR1 and CDR2 from the germline V gene are SGHDT and YYEEEE. The CDR3 totals 14 residues. Trimming removed 2 bases from V and 0 bases from J, with 6 bases in between.

As for this clone: Within the sample, other DNA sequences also encode this same CDR3. The chain has TRBV5-6 and TRBJ2-1; 7 nucleotides agree with TRBD1. V dropped 4 bases and J dropped 4; count of bases not matched to a gene: 2. The CDR3 is 13 amino acids. Germline V gene lookup returns CDR1 SGHDT and CDR2 YYEEEE. CDR3: CASSEGAYNEQFF. DNA of the CDR3: TGTGCCAGCAGCGAGGGGGCGTACAATGAGCAGTTCTTC.

The gene calls are TRBV13 and TRBJ1-3; D ambiguous. Germline V gene data show CDR1 as PRHDT and CDR2 as FYEKMQ (reference sequence). The CDR3 has 15 amino acids. The V and J ends lost 4 bases and 0 bases respectively, with 10 bases between them. The CDR3 reads CASSSLSLSGNTIYF. The DNA for the CDR3 is TGTGCCAGCAGCTCCCTCAGCCTCTCTGGAAACACCATATATTTT. Together with reference TRBV13 and TRBJ1-3, the CDR3 gives the full variable domain: AAGVIQSPRHLIKEKRETATLKCYPIPRHDTVYWYQQGPGQDPQFLISFYEKMQSDKGSIPDRFSAQQFSDYHSELNMSSLELGDSALYFCASSSLSLSGNTIYFGEGSWLTVV.

The chain employs TRBV9 and TRBJ1-5; D is possibly TRBD1 (5 bases). Germline V lookup: CDR1 SGDLS, CDR2 YYNGEE. There are 14 residues in the CDR3. Trimming took 3 bases from V and 6 from J, leaving 13 bases between them. CDR3 bases: TGTGCCAGCAGCGCCGGTGAGGGGATTCAGCCCCAGCATTTT. It yields the protein CASSAGEGIQPQHF.

As for this clone: A much bigger clone sits one base away, suggesting this may be a read error. The same CDR3 arises from other DNA sequences in this sample as well. The chain uses TRBV27 and TRBJ2-7; the D is unclear. The CDR3 sequence is 11 residues long. Germline loops: CDR1 MNHEY, CDR2 SMNVEV (reference sequence). Trimming took 4 bases from V and 0 from J, leaving 1 base between them. CDR3 in amino acids: CASSSSYEQYF. In DNA, the CDR3 is TGTGCCAGCAGTTCCTCCTACGAGCAGTACTTC.

This clone has a handful of counts. This chain uses TRBV29-1 with TRBJ1-2, with TRBD1 matching over 8 bases. The CDR3 loop spans 13 amino acids. J gave up 4 bases and V 6 bases, and 7 bases lay outside the gene matches. The germline CDR1 and CDR2 sequences are SQVTM and ANQGSEA. CDR3 sequence reads: CSVLNRGTYGYTF. CDR3 nucleotides: TGCAGCGTCCTCAACAGGGGGACCTATGGCTACACCTTC.

V usage is TRBV25-1 and J usage is TRBJ1-3, with 7 bases that match TRBD1. Germline lookup yields CDR1 MGHDK and CDR2 SYGVNS. This CDR3 region has 14 residues. V lost 5 bases and J lost 4; bases outside the gene matches: 5. CDR3: CASSHTGVGNTIYF. CDR3 DNA: TGTGCCAGCAGTCATACAGGGGTCGGAAACACCATATATTTT.

This clone was seen a handful of times. The rearrangement joins TRBV7-9 to TRBJ2-2, with 9 bases matching TRBD2. This CDR3 has 15 amino acids. The germline V gene encodes CDR1 SEHNR and CDR2 FQNEAQ (reference sequence). V trimming: 5 bases; J trimming: 2 bases; junction bases outside the gene matches: 3. CDR3 loop: CASSHLAGNTGELFF. CDR3 in DNA: TGTGCCAGCAGCCATCTAGCGGGAAACACCGGGGAGCTGTTTTTT. Complete variable domain (other parts from reference TRBV7-9 and TRBJ2-2): DTGVSQNPRHKITKRGQNVTFRCDPISEHNRLYWYRQTLGQGPEFLTYFQNEAQLEKSRLLSDRFSAERPKGSFSTLEIQRTEQGDSAMYLCASSHLAGNTGELFFGEGSRLTVL.

The chain recombines TRBV27 with TRBJ2-2; D is unresolved. Looked up from germline, CDR1 is MNHEY and CDR2 is SMNVEV (reference sequence). This CDR3 has 16 residues. V shed 2 bases and J shed 2 bases, with 12 bases lying between them. The CDR3 bases are TGTGCCAGCAGTTTAAATAGGGCACCCAACACCGGGGAGCTGTTTTTT. Its translation is CASSLNRAPNTGELFF.

The chain combines TRBV4-3 with TRBJ2-4, with TRBD1 identical over 9 bases. Germline V lookup: CDR1 LGHNA, CDR2 YSLEER. V was clipped by 6 bases and J by 6 bases; unmatched bases: 15. This CDR3 region has 17 residues. CDR3 in DNA: TGCGCCAGCAGACCCACTCGGGACAGGGACTTCTTAAACATTCAGTACTTC. It is translated as CASRPTRDRDFLNIQYF.

In this sample, this clone turned up a few times. The chain carries TRBV7-9 and TRBJ2-3; D is possibly TRBD2 (6 bases). V lost 3 bases and J lost 5, with 15 bases in between. The V gene's germline CDR1 is SEHNR and CDR2 FQNEAQ (reference sequence). The CDR3 spans 15 residues. CDR3 DNA: TGTGCCAGCAGCTTTAATAGCGGACCCAGAGATACGCAGTATTTT. Amino acid sequence: CASSFNSGPRDTQYF.

In this sample, this clone turned up a few times. The genes are TRBV9 and TRBJ2-1; D possibly corresponds to TRBD1 (5 bases). V was trimmed by 0 bases and J by 7 bases, leaving 11 bases between them. Looked up from germline, CDR1 is SGDLS and CDR2 is YYNGEE. The CDR3 spans 14 residues. The CDR3 loop is CASSVVTGANEQFF. Here the CDR3 DNA reads TGTGCCAGCAGCGTAGTAACTGGGGCGAATGAGCAGTTCTTC. Complete variable domain (other parts from reference TRBV9 and TRBJ2-1): DSGVTQTPKHLITATGQRVTLRCSPRSGDLSVYWYQQSLDQGLQFLIQYYNGEERAKGNILERFSAQQFPDLHSELNLSSLELGDSALYFCASSVVTGANEQFFGPGTRLTVL.

This rearrangement joins TRBV29-1 to TRBJ1-2; D is unclear. This CDR3 has 9 residues. V lost 0 bases to trimming and J lost 14 bases, with 7 bases between them. Germline-derived CDR1 and CDR2 are SQVTM and ANQGSEA. DNA of the CDR3: TGCAGCGTTGAAGATCCCCAGACCTTC. It is translated as CSVEDPQTF.

The chain recombines TRBV5-4 with TRBJ2-5, with 9 bases that match TRBD1. There are 15 residues in the CDR3. Germline values: CDR1 SGHNT, CDR2 YYREEE (reference sequence). The ends lost 1 base at V and 2 bases at J; junction bases unmatched: 3. In nucleotides, the CDR3 is TGTGCCAGCAGCTTGAGGACAGGGGCTCAAGAGACCCAGTACTTC. As protein: CASSLRTGAQETQYF.